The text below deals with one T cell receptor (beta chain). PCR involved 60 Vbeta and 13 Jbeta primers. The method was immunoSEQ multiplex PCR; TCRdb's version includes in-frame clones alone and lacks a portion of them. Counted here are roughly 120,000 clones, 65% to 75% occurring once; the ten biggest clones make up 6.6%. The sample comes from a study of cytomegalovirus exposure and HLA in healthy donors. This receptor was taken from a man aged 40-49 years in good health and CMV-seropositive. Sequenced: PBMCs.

DNA of the CDR3: TGTGCCAGCAGTCCCTCCGGGACTAGCAGATCATACGAGCAGTACTTC. Its protein is CASSPSGTSRSYEQYF. The chain couples TRBV28 to TRBJ2-7; 9 nucleotides agree with TRBD2. This CDR3 spans 16 amino acids. Per the germline V gene, CDR1 is MDHEN and CDR2 is SYDVKM. Trimming cost V 5 bases and J 4 bases; bases outside gene matches: 12.